The sequence of this T cell receptor (beta chain) was determined in a study of patients and donors after allogeneic stem cell transplantation. This clonotype showed up just a few times. The CDR3 sequence is 11 residues long. Germline V CDR1 and CDR2: SGHRS, YFSETQ. Trimming removed 0 bases at V and 7 bases at J, with 5 bases between. TCRdb re-derived calls from the RT-PCR reads in MiXCR, one entry per CDR3 protein. The data hold hundreds of thousands of distinct CDR3 sequences, with roughly 17% observed a single time. The chain joins TRBV5-1 to TRBJ2-7; D is ambiguous. The source material was blood, either unsorted or a sorted T cell fraction (not recorded which). This TCR was recovered from a human donor who was either an allogeneic HSCT recipient or a stem cell or donor lymphocyte infusion donor (not recorded which). It is not recorded whose cells these are; they may come from a transplant donor. The CDR3 DNA follows: TGCGCCAGCAGCTTGGCTCTTGAGCAGTACTTC. Protein: CASSLALEQYF.